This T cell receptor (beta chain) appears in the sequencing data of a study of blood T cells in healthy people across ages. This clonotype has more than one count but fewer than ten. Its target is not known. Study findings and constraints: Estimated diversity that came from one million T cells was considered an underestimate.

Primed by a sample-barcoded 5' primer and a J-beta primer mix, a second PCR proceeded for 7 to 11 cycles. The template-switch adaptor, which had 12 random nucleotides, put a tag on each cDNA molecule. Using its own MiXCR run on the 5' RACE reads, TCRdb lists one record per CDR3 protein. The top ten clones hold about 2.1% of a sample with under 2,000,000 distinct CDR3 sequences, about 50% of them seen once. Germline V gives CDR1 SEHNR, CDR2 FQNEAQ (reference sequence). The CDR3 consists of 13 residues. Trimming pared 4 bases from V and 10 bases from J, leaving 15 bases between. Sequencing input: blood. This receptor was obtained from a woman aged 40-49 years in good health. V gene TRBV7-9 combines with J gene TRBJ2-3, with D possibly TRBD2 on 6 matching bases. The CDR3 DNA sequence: TGTGCCAGCAGCTCAGGGCTAGCGTCTCCGCAGTATTTT. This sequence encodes CASSSGLASPQYF.